This TCR beta chain appears in the sequencing data of a study of blood T cell repertoires in COVID-19. Turning to the study itself: Both acute and convalescent COVID-19 samples were obtained from the United States, Italy and Spain. From T cells, B-cell-depleted T cells, or PBMCs came the material, which was cDNA or gDNA.

Unmatched junction bases numbered 12, after V lost 9 bases and J lost 8 bases. The germline V gene has CDR1 MNHEY and CDR2 SVGAGI. The CDR3 extends over 13 amino acids. In the original analysis: Researchers report that nucleated cell counts were estimated from reference gene primer amplification. This table comes from immunoSEQ multiplex PCR, and its TCRdb copy is limited to in-frame clones, with some not included. From that table come the V and J calls and clone size; the DNA was used to work out D and trimming. The profile shows about 240,000 clones, 80% to 90% of them singletons. Contact with a PCR-confirmed or clinician-diagnosed COVID-19 case occurred within 2 weeks of entry.

The origin of this receptor is a woman in her forties who had been exposed to COVID-19. The sequencing sample was made of PBMCs or T cells enriched from blood (not recorded which). The genes are TRBV6-5 and TRBJ1-2; 7 bases are a match to TRBD1. CDR3 bases: TGTGCCAGTACCGACAGGGAGTATAACGGCTACACCTTC. This encodes CASTDREYNGYTF.